These 7 T cell receptor beta chains originate from one sample sequenced in a study of radiation and T cells in renal cell carcinoma. The time point: blood 4 weeks post-SBRT, at nephrectomy. Treatment meaning: 15 Gy SBRT to primary tumor, nephrectomy 4 weeks later. Sequencing used immunoSEQ multiplex PCR; TCRdb keeps in-frame clones, though not all of them. The sample shows roughly 160,000 clones, about 87% of them seen only once. The sequencing here drew on blood, taken from a patient whose treatment included radiotherapy and nephrectomy. Receptors were obtained from a woman in her forties or fifties with renal cell carcinoma.

The rearrangement uses TRBV15 and TRBJ2-3, with D possibly being TRBD1 (5 bases). The CDR3 extends over 14 amino acids. Deletions cut 8 bases from V and 0 bases from J, with 12 bases between. CDR1 is LNHNV and CDR2 is YYDKDF in the germline V gene (reference sequence). The CDR3 DNA reads TGTGCCACCTCCCAGGGTCTTAGCACAGATACGCAGTATTTT. This gives the protein CATSQGLSTDTQYF.

The rearrangement links TRBV21-1 to TRBJ2-5. TRBV21-1 is noted as a pseudogene. The CDR3 runs 14 residues. CDR3 amino acids: CASILTGLGETQYF. The CDR3, as DNA: TGTGCCAGCATCCTAACGGGCCTTGGGGAGACCCAGTACTTC.

This chain links TRBV4-1 with TRBJ1-3; D is ambiguous. Trimming stripped 5 bases from V and 0 bases from J, with 8 bases between. The CDR3 covers 14 residues. Germline V gene data show CDR1 as MGHRA and CDR2 as YSYEKL. The CDR3 reads CASSGTGSGNTIYF. CDR3 DNA: TGCGCCAGCAGCGGCACGGGCTCTGGAAACACCATATATTTT.

V and J are TRBV4-1 and TRBJ1-3, with D possibly being TRBD1 (6 bases). Germline CDR1 MGHRA, CDR2 YSYEKL. The V end was cut by 3 bases, the J end by 4 bases, with 16 bases between. This CDR3 contains 16 residues. The CDR3 reads CASSQGRGGRGNTIYF. DNA for the CDR3: TGCGCCAGCAGCCAGGGGCGTGGGGGGCGAGGAAACACCATATATTTT.

This clone was seen a few times. The CDR3 here is CASSHLDRHGELFF. The DNA of the CDR3 is TGCGCCAGCAGCCATTTGGACAGGCACGGGGAGCTGTTTTTT. This chain links TRBV4-3 with TRBJ2-2; 7 positions agree with TRBD1. The J segment lost 7 bases and the V segment lost 3 bases, leaving 5 bases of the junction unmatched. This CDR3 is 14 amino acids long. Germline CDR1 and CDR2: LGHNA and YSLEER.

In its sample, this clone was seen once. This sequence joins TRBV19 and TRBJ1-1; perhaps TRBD1 as D (5 bases). The CDR3 length is 14 residues. V was clipped by 10 bases and J by 7 bases, with 22 bases between them. Germline values: CDR1 LNHDA, CDR2 SQIVND (reference sequence). Here the CDR3 reads CATSPGGSDYEAFF. The CDR3 nucleotides are TGTGCCACCAGCCCCGGGGGGAGTGATTATGAAGCTTTCTTT.

CDR3 nucleotide sequence: TGTGCCAGCAGCCCCGGCGACAGGGGACCGAACACTGAAGCTTTCTTT. It is translated as CASSPGDRGPNTEAFF. The J gene is TRBJ1-1, the V gene TRBV9, with 8 bases identical to TRBD1. The CDR3 contains 16 residues. CDR1 SGDLS and CDR2 YYNGEE come from the germline V gene. V dropped 4 bases and J dropped 1; count of bases not matched to a gene: 9.